The clone carrying this T cell receptor beta chain was counted ten times or more. The antigen is undetermined. This sample was included in a study of T cells after yellow fever vaccination. TCRdb analysed the 5' RACE reads with MiXCR anew, one entry per CDR3 protein. The top ten hold approximately 0.59% of the sample, which has 110,000 to 150,000 distinct CDR3 sequences, about 7% seen once. Trimming took 5 bases from V and 6 from J, leaving 13 bases between them. From germline, CDR1 is SEHNR and CDR2 FQNEAQ (reference sequence). The CDR3 extends over 14 amino acids. General observations from the study: Few clonotypes appeared in both CD4 and CD8 compartments.

This receptor was taken from a man aged 30 to 39 who received the YFV17D yellow fever vaccine. This chain uses TRBV7-9 with TRBJ2-2, with D tentatively TRBD1 or TRBD2 (5 bases each). Sequencing used CD4+ T cells sorted from PBMCs, obtained 10 days after the yellow fever booster vaccination. The CDR3: CASSPGRMPGELFF. The DNA for the CDR3 is TGTGCCAGCAGCCCGGGGCGTATGCCCGGGGAGCTGTTTTTT.